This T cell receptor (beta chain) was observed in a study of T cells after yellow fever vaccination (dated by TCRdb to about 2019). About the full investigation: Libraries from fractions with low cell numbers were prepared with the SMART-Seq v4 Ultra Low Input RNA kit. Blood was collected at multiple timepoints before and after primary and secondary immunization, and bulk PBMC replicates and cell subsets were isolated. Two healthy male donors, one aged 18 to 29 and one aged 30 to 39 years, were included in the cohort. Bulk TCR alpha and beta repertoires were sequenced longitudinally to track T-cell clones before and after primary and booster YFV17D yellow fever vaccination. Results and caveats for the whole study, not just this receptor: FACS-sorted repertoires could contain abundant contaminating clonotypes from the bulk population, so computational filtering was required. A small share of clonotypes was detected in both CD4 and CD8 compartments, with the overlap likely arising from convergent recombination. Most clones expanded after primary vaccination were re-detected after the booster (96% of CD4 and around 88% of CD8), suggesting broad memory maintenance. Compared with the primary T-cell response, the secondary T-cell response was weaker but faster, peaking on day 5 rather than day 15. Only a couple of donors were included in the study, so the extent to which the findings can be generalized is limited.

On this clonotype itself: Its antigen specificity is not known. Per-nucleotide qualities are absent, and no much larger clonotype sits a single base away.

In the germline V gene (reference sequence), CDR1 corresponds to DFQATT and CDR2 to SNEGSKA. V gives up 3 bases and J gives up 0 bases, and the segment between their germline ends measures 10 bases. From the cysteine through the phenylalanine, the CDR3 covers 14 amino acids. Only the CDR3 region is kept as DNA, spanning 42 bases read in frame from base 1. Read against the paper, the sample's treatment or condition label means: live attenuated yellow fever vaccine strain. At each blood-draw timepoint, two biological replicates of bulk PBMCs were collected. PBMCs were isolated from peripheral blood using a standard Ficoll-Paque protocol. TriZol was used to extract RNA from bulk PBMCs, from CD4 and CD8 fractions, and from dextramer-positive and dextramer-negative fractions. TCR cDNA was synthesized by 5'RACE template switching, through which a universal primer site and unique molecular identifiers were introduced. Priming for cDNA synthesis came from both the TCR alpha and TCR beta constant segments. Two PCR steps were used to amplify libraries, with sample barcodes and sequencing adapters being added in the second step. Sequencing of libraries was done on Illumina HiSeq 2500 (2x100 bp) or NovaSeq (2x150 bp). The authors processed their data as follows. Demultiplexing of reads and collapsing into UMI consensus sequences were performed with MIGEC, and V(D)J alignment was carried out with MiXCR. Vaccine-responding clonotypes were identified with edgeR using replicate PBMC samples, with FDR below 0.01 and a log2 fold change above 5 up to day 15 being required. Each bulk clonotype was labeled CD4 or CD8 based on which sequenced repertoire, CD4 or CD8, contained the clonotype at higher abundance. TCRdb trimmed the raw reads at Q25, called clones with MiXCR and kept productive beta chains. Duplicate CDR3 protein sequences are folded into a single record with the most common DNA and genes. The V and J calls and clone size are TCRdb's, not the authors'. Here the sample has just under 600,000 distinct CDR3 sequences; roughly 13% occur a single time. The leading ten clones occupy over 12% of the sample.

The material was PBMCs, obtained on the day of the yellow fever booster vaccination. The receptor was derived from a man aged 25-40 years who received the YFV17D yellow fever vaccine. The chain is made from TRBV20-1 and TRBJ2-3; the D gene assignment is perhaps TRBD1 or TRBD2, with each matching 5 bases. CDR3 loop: CSASRDGSTDTQYF. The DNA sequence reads TGCAGTGCTAGTAGGGACGGGAGCACAGATACGCAGTATTTT.